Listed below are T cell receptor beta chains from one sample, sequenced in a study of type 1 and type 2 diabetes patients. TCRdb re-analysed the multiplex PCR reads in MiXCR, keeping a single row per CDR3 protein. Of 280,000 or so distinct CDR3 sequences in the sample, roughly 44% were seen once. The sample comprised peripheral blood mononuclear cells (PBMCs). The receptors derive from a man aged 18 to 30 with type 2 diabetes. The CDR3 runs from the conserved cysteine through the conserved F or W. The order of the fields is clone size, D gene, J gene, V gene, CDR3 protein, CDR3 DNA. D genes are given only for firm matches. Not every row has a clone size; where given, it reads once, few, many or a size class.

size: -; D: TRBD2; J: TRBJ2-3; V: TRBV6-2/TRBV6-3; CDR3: CASSYSLSGTSGVLTDTQYF; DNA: TGTGCCAGCAGTTACTCCCTGTCCGGGACTAGCGGGGTTCTCACAGATACGCAGTATTTT
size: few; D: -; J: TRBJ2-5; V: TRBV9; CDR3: CASSPPGVTETQYF; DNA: TGTGCCAGCAGCCCCCCGGGGGTGACAGAGACCCAGTACTTC
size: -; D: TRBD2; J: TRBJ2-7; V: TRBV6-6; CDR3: CASTTRGGRTGEQYF; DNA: TGTGCCAGCACCACTCGGGGGGGGCGGACTGGCGAGCAGTACTTC
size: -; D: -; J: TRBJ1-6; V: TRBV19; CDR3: CASSMWGQDNSPLHF; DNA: TGTGCCAGTAGTATGTGGGGGCAGGATAATTCACCCCTCCACTTT
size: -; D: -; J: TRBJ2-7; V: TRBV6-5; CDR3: CASSTGIEGTYEQYF; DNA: TGTGCCAGCAGTACCGGGATTGAAGGCACCTACGAGCAGTACTTC
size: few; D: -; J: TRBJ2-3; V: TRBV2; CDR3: CASNSASRGTQYF; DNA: TGTGCCAGCAACTCAGCAAGTCGGGGTACGCAGTATTTT
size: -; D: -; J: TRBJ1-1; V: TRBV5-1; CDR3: CASTAGGTEAFF; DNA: TGCGCCAGCACAGCAGGCGGGACTGAAGCTTTCTTT
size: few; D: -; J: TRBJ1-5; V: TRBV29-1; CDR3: CSVEGTDGPQHF; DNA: TGCAGCGTTGAAGGGACGGATGGGCCCCAGCATTTT
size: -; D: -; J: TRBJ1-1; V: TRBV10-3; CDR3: CASSYWKGVPEAFF; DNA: TGTGCCAGCAGTTACTGGAAGGGGGTCCCTGAAGCTTTCTTT
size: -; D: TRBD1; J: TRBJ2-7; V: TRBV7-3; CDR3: CASSWGQYDEQYF; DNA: TGTGCCAGCAGCTGGGGACAGTATGACGAGCAGTACTTC
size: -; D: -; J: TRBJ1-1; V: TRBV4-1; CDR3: CASSQPQTGEAFF; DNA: TGCGCCAGCAGCCAACCCCAGACAGGAGAAGCTTTCTTT
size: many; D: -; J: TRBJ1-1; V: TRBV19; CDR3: CASSPGEGTEAFF; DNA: TGTGCCAGTAGTCCAGGAGAAGGCACTGAAGCTTTCTTT
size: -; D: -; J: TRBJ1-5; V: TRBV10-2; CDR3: CASRGQRGQPQHF; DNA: TGCGCCAGTAGAGGACAGCGGGGTCAGCCCCAGCATTTT
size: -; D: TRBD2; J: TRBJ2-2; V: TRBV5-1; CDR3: CASSLVAGGNTGELFF; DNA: TGCGCCAGCAGCTTGGTAGCGGGGGGCAACACCGGGGAGCTGTTTTTT
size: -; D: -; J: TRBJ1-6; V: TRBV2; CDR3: CASSAGAAYNSPLHF; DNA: TGTGCCAGCAGTGCAGGGGCTGCCTATAATTCACCCCTCCACTTT
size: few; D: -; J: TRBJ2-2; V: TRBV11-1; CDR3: CASSLYRENTGELFF; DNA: TGTGCCAGCAGCTTATACAGGGAGAACACCGGGGAGCTGTTTTTT
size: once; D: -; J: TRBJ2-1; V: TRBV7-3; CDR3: CASSLESPSYNEQFF; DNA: TGTGCCAGCAGCTTAGAATCCCCTAGCTACAATGAGCAGTTCTTC
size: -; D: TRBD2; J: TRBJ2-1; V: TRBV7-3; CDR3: CASSEGLARIYNEQFF; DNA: TGTGCCAGCAGTGAGGGACTAGCGAGGATATACAATGAGCAGTTCTTC
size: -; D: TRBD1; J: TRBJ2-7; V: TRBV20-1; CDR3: CSASRDRGYEQYF; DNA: TGCAGTGCTAGTCGGGACAGGGGCTACGAGCAGTACTTC
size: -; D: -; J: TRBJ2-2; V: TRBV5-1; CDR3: CASSEDTGTGELFF; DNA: TGCGCCAGCAGCGAAGACACTGGCACCGGGGAGCTGTTTTTT
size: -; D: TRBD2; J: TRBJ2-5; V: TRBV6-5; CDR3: CASSYPGGGETQYF; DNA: TGTGCCAGCAGTTACCCGGGAGGCGGTGAGACCCAGTACTTC
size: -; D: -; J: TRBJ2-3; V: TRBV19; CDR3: CASQGRYTQYF; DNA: TGTGCCAGTCAGGGGAGGTATACGCAGTATTTT
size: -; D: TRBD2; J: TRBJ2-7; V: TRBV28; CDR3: CASSYAGGQYF; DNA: TGTGCCAGCAGTTACGCGGGGGGGCAGTACTTC
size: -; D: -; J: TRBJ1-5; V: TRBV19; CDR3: CASSSDSQHF; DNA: TGTGCCAGTAGTTCGGACAGTCAGCATTTT
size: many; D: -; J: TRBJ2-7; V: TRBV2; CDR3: CATDQDKRTYEQYF; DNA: TGTGCCACCGACCAGGACAAGCGGACCTACGAGCAGTACTTC
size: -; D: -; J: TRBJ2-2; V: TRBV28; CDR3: CASRGTAGELFF; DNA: TGTGCCAGCCGTGGGACGGCCGGGGAGCTGTTTTTT
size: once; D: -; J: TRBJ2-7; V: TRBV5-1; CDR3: CASSLVSGGEYEQYF; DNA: TGCGCCAGCAGCTTGGTCAGCGGAGGAGAATACGAGCAGTACTTC
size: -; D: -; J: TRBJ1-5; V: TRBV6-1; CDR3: CASSEVVSQPQHF; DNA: TGTGCCAGCAGTGAAGTCGTCAGTCAGCCCCAGCATTTT
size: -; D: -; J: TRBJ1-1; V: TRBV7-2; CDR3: CAWNRGGTEAFF; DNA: TGTGCCTGGAACCGGGGTGGGACAGAAGCTTTCTTT
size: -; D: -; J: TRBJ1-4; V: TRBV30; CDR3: CAWMPLERDIFRLGEKLFF; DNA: -
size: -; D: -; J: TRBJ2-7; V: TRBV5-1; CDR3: CASSLGPDLYGQYF; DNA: TGCGCCAGCAGCTTGGGTCCGGACCTGTACGGGCAGTACTTC
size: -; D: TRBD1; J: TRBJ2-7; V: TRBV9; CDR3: CASSAGTGYHEQYF; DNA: TGTGCCAGCAGCGCCGGGACAGGGTATCACGAGCAGTACTTC
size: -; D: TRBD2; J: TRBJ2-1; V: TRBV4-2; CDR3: CASIGTSGGDEQFF; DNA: TGTGCCAGCATCGGGACTAGCGGGGGGGATGAGCAGTTCTTC